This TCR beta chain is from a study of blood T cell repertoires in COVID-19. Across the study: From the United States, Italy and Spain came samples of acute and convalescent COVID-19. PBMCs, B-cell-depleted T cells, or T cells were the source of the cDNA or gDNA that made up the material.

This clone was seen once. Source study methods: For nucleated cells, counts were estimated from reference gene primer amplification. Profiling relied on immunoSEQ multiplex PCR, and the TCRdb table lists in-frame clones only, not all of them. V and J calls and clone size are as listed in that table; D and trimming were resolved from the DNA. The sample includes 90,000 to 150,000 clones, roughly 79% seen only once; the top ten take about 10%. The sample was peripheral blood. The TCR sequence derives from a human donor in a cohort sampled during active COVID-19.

CDR3 bases: TGCGCCAGCAGCCAAAGGCCCGACTGGTCCTACGAGCAGTACTTC. The encoded protein is CASSQRPDWSYEQYF. This chain joins TRBV4-3 and TRBJ2-7, with unresolved D. The V and J ends lost 2 bases and 1 base respectively, with 12 bases between them. Germline loops: CDR1 LGHNA, CDR2 YSLEER. The CDR3 is 15 amino acids.